A selection of T cell receptor beta chains follows, all from one sample in a study of patients with pleural tuberculosis. One entry per CDR3 protein, called by TCRdb with MiXCR from the reads. Of 25,000 to 35,000 distinct CDR3 sequences in the sample, 15% to 20% are singletons; the top ten hold 3.5%. The specimen sequenced was peripheral blood. The receptor source for this set is a human donor with pleural tuberculosis. The CDR3 runs from the conserved cysteine through the conserved F or W.

>TRBV5-4
CASSPGQASPLHF
>TRBV9
CASSTRTSGRSTQYF
>TRBV12-3/TRBV12-4
CASSFSLAGSNEQFF
>TRBV28
CASSFANTEAFF
>TRBV12-3/TRBV12-4
CASSPTRYNEQFF
>TRBV3-1
CASSQGGVTEAFF
>TRBV20-1
CSASPVGEAFF
>TRBV29-1
CSVEASGPRGELFF
>TRBV6-6
CASSYGGNQPQHF
>TRBV27
CASGTNTGEWETQYF
>TRBV5-4
CASRQQFRPETQYF
>TRBV4-3
CASSQDQAVSYEQYF
>TRBV7-2
CASSSGTANQPQHF
>TRBV7-9
CASSPVPGQGYTGNTIYF
>TRBV7-9
CASSSGGNNEQFF
>TRBV19
CASSIKIDVAGGFAYEQFF
>TRBV18
CASSPQEARVDEQYF
>TRBV2
CASRFSYEQYF
>TRBV5-1
CASSLYPGSGTEAFF
>TRBV4-2
CASSQEGLRGDTQYF
>TRBV30
CAWDSGRIYGYTF
>TRBV6-1
CASSFDRGYQETQYF
>TRBV20-1
CSAQPQYQRETQYF
>TRBV10-3
CAIIRVPSGTSLETQYF
>TRBV30
CAWRLSAGEAFF